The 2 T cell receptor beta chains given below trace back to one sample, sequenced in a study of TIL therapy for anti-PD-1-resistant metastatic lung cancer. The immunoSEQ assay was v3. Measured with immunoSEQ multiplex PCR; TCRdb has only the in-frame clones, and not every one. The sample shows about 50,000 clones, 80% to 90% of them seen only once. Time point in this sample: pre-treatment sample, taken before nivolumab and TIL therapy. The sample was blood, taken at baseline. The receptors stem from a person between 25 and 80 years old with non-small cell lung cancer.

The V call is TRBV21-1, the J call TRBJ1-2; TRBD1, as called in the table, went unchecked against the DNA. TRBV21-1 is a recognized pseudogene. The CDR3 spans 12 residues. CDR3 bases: TGTGCCAGCCCCGGACAGGGAAATGGCTACACCTTC. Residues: CASPGQGNGYTF.

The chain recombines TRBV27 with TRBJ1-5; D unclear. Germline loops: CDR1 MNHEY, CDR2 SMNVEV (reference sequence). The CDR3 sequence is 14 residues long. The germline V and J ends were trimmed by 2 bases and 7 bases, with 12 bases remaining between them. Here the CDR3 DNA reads TGTGCCAGCAGTTTACCCGAACAACGGCAGCCCCAGCATTTT. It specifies CASSLPEQRQPQHF.